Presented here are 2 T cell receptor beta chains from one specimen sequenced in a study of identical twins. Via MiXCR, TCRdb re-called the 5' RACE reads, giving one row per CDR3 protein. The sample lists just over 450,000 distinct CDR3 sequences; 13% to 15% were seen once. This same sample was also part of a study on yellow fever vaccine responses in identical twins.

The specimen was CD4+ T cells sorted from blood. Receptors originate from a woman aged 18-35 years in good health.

This CDR3 is CASSQVWNRGRGGADTQYF. CDR3 coding DNA: TGTGCCAGCAGCCAAGTTTGGAACAGGGGGCGCGGTGGTGCAGATACGCAGTATTTT. This chain joins TRBV4-2 and TRBJ2-3; 9 positions agree with TRBD1. CDR3 length: 19 residues. After removal of 1 base from V and 4 bases from J, the junction contained 15 bases not matched to a gene. Looked up from germline, CDR1 is LGHNA and CDR2 is YNFKEQ.

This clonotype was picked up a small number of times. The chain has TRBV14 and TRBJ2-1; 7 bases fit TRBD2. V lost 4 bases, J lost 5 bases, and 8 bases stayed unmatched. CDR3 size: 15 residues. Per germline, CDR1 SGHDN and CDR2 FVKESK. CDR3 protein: CASSPLATLNNEQFF. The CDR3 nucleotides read TGTGCCAGCAGCCCACTAGCGACCCTGAACAATGAGCAGTTCTTC.